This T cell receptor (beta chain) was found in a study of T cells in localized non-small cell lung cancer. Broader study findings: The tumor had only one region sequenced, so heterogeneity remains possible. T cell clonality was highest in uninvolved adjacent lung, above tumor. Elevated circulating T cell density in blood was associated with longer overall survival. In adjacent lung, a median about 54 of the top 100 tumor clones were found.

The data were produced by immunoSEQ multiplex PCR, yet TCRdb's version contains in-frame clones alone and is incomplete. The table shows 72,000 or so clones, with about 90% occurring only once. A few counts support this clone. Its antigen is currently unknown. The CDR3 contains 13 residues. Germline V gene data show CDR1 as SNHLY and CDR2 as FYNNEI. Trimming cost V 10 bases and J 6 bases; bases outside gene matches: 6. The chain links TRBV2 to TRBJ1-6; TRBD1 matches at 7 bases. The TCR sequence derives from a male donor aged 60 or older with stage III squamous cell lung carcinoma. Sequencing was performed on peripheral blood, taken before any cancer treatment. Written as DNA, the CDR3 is TGTGCCACCTCGGGACAGCCTAATTCACCCCTCCACTTT. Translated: CATSGQPNSPLHF.